This T cell receptor beta chain was retrieved from a study of T cells in women clearing cervical HPV infection. V lost 6 bases, J lost 1 base, and 6 bases lay in between. The CDR3 is 12 amino acids. Germline CDR1 reads WSHSY; CDR2 reads SAAADI. As concerns this clone: The read terminates 3 residues ahead of where the CDR3 ends, so the germline J gene completes it.

immunoSEQ multiplex PCR used an average of 1200 ng genomic DNA. The method was immunoSEQ multiplex PCR; TCRdb's version includes in-frame clones alone and lacks a portion of them. The sample spans fewer than 35,000 clones; the ten largest clones claim less than 8.5%. V gene TRBV10-2 combines with J gene TRBJ1-1, with unresolved D. This sequence was found in a woman between 18 and 70 years old with a cervical HPV16 infection that either progressed to CIN3+ or cleared (not recorded which). The sequenced sample was blood buffy coat. CDR3 amino acids: CASSRQNTEAFF. Partial CDR3 DNA: TGCGCCAGCAGCAGGCAGAACACTGAA.